The clone carrying this T cell receptor beta chain has a count of ten or more. Attachment of unique molecular identifiers was made to individual cDNA molecules. TCRdb re-derived calls from the 5' RACE reads in MiXCR, one entry per CDR3 protein. The table lists some 75,000 distinct CDR3 sequences, approximately 14% of them singletons. CDR3 length: 17 residues. Trimming cost V 2 bases and J 5 bases; bases outside gene matches: 14. In germline, CDR1 is MNHEY, CDR2 SVGEGT. The data stem from a study of early T cells in non-severe SARS-CoV-2 infection. The chain is built from TRBV6-2 or TRBV6-3 and TRBJ1-2; 7 bases are a match to TRBD1. Sequenced material: whole blood. This receptor was obtained from an adult who was a healthcare worker with PCR-confirmed SARS-CoV-2 infection or an uninfected control (not recorded which). The CDR3 is CASSYPRDRNPTYGYTF. CDR3 DNA sequence: TGTGCCAGCAGTTACCCAAGGGACAGAAACCCCACTTATGGCTACACCTTC.